This record looks at one T cell receptor beta chain sequence and its context. Investigators amplified TCR beta CDR3 regions from RNA transcripts. Second-round multiplex PCR came after a first-round RT-PCR that employed HTBI primers. MiXCR, run by TCRdb on the multiplex PCR reads, gives a single entry per CDR3 protein. The sample records hundreds of thousands of distinct CDR3 sequences, 35% to 50% being singletons. CDR3 length: 16 amino acids. Trimming pared 1 base from V and 3 bases from J, leaving 12 bases between. The germline V gene encodes CDR1 SGHVS and CDR2 FQNEAQ. The sample originates from a study of Graves' ophthalmopathy and Graves' hyperthyroidism.

The chain employs TRBV7-8 and TRBJ2-2, with D perhaps TRBD2 (5 bases). This clonotype was sampled from an adult man with Graves' ophthalmopathy. The sequenced sample was peripheral blood. CDR3 in amino acids: CASSLDRWGDTGELFF. Written as DNA, the CDR3 is TGTGCCAGCAGCTTAGATCGGTGGGGAGACACCGGGGAGCTGTTTTTT.